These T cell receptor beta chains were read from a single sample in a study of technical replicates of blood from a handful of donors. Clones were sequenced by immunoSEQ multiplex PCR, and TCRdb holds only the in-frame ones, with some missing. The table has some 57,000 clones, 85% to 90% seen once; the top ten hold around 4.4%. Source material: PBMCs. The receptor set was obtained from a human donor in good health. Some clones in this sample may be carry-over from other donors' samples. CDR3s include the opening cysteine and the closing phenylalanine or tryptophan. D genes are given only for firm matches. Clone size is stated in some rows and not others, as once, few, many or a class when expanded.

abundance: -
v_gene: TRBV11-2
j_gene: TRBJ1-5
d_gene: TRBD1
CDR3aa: CASSQGTGHQPQHF
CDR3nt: TGTGCCAGCAGCCAGGGGACAGGGCATCAGCCCCAGCATTTT

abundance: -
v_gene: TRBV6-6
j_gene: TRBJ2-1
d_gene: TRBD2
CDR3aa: CASTQRGGLANEQFF
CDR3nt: TGTGCCAGCACCCAACGGGGGGGACTAGCGAATGAGCAGTTCTTC

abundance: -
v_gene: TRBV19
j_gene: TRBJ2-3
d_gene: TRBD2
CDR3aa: CASSTLAGADTQYF
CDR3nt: TGTGCCAGTAGTACGCTAGCGGGAGCAGATACGCAGTATTTT

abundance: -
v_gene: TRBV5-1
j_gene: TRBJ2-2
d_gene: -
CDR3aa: CASRGGHANTGELFF
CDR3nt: TGCGCCAGCAGGGGAGGACATGCGAACACCGGGGAGCTGTTTTTT

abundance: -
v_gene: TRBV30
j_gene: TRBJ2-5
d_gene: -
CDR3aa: CAWRLGGTQYF
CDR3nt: TGTGCCTGGAGGCTAGGGGGGACCCAGTACTTC

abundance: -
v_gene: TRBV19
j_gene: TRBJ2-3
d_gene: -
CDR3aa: CASSGRDFTDTQYF
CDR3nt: TGTGCCAGTAGTGGCCGGGACTTCACAGATACGCAGTATTTT

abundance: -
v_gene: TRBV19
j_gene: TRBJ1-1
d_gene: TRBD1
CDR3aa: CASRPEDRGKAFF
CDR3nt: TGTGCCAGTAGGCCGGAAGACAGGGGGAAAGCTTTCTTT

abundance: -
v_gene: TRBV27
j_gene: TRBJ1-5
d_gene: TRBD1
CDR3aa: CASQRTGAYYSNQPQHF
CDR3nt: TGTGCCAGCCAACGGACAGGGGCCTACTATAGCAATCAGCCCCAGCATTTT

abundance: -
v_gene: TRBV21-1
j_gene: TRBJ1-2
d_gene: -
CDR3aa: CASSSNRGLLSFGYTF
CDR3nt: TGTGCCAGCAGCAGTAACAGGGGACTCCTTTCTTTTGGCTACACCTTC

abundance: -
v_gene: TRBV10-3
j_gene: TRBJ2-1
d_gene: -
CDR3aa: CAISGTGGSNNEQFF
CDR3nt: TGTGCCATCTCGGGCACCGGCGGGTCTAACAATGAGCAGTTCTTC

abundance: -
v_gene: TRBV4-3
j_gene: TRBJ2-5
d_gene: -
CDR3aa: CASSQEGSGQETQYF
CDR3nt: TGCGCCAGCAGCCAAGAAGGTAGCGGCCAAGAGACCCAGTACTTC

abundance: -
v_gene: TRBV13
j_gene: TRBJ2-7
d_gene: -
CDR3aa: CASSLGTDEQYF
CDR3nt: TGTGCCAGCAGCTTAGGCACTGACGAGCAGTACTTC

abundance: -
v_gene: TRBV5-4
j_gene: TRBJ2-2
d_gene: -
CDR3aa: CASSVQGYGELFF
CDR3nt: TGTGCCAGCAGCGTTCAGGGTTACGGGGAGCTGTTTTTT

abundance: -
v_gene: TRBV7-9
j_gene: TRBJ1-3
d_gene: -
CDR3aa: CASSPGNTIYF
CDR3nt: TGTGCCAGCAGCCCAGGAAACACCATATATTTT

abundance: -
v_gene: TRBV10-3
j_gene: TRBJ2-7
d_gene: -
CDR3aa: CAISVLPYEQYF
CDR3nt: TGTGCCATCAGTGTGCTACCCTACGAGCAGTACTTC

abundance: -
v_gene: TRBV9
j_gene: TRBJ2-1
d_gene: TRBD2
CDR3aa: CASSERGGDNEQFF
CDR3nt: TGTGCCAGCAGCGAGCGGGGGGGGGACAATGAGCAGTTCTTC

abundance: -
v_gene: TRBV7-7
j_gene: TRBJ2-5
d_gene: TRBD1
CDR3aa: CASSRDRGQGETQYF
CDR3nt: TGTGCCAGCAGCCGGGACAGGGGGCAAGGAGAGACCCAGTACTTC

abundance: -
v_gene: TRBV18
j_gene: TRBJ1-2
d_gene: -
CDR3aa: CASSPNRDGYGYTF
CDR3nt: TGTGCCAGCTCGCCCAACAGGGACGGCTATGGCTACACCTTC

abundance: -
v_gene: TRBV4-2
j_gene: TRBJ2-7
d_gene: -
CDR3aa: CASTKTGEGSNDEQYF
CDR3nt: TGTGCCAGCACCAAGACAGGGGAGGGCAGTAACGACGAGCAGTACTTC

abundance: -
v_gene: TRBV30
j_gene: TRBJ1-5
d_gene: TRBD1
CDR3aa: CAWSGGTGLGIQPQHF
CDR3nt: TGTGCCTGGAGTGGAGGGACAGGTCTCGGCATACAGCCCCAGCATTTT

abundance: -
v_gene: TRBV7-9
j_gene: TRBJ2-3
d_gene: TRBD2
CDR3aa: CASSSFGLAGAPDTQYF
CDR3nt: TGTGCCAGCAGCTCTTTCGGACTAGCGGGGGCCCCAGATACGCAGTATTTT

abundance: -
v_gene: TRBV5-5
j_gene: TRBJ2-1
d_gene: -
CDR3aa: CASSLDRAPYNEQFF
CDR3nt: TGTGCCAGCAGCTTGGACAGGGCTCCCTACAATGAGCAGTTCTTC

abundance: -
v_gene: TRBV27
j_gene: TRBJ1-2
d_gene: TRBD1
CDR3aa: CASSLGTDYFYGYTF
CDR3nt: TGTGCCAGCAGTTTAGGGACAGACTACTTCTATGGCTACACCTTC

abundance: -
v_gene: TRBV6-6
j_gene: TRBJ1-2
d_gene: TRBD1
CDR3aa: CASTGTGGGNYGYTF
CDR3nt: TGTGCCAGCACTGGGACAGGGGGCGGTAACTATGGCTACACCTTC

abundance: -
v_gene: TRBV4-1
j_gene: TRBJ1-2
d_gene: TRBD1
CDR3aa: CASSQGRGRTNYGYTF
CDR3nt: TGCGCCAGCAGCCAAGGGAGGGGGCGGACAAACTATGGCTACACCTTC

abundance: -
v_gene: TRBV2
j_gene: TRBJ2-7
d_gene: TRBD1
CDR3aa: CASSDPGQVSSYEQYF
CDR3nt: TGTGCCAGCAGTGACCCGGGACAGGTGAGCTCCTACGAGCAGTACTTC

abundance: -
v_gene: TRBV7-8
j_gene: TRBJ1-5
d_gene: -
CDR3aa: CASSFSNEYNQPQHF
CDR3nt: TGTGCCAGCAGCTTCTCAAACGAGTACAATCAGCCCCAGCATTTT

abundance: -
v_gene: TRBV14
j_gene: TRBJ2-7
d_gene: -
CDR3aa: CASSQVAGFEQYF
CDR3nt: TGTGCCAGCAGCCAAGTCGCAGGGTTCGAGCAGTACTTC

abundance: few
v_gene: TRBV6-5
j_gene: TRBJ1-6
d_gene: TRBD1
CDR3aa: CASSLGGQGNSPLHF
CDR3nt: TGTGCCAGCAGTTTGGGGGGACAGGGGAATTCACCCCTCCACTTT

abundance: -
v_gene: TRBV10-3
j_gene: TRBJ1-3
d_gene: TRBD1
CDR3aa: CAIRGTGTGNSGNTIYF
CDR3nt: TGTGCCATCAGGGGTACCGGGACAGGCAACTCTGGAAACACCATATATTTT

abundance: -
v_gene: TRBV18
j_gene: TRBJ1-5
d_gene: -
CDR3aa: CASSPEGDQPQHF
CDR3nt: TGTGCCAGCTCCCCCGAGGGGGACCAGCCCCAGCATTTT

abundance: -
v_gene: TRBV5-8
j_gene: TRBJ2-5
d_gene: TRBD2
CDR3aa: CASSPSGLGETQYF
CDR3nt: TGTGCCAGCAGCCCGTCGGGACTAGGAGAGACCCAGTACTTC

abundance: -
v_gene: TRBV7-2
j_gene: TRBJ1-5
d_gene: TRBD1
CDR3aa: CASSSARQGSGQPQHF
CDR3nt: TGTGCCAGCAGCTCAGCCCGACAGGGGTCAGGGCAGCCCCAGCATTTT

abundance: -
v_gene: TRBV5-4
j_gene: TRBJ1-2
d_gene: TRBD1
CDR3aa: CASSPAAGTVNYGYTF
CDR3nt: TGTGCCAGCAGCCCCGCCGCAGGGACAGTGAACTATGGCTACACCTTC

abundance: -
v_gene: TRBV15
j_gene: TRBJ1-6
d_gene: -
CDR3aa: CATSRDREGSGSPLHF
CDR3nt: TGTGCCACCAGCAGAGATCGTGAAGGGAGCGGCTCACCCCTCCACTTT

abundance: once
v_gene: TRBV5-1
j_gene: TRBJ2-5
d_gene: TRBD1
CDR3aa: CASSSGQGVETQYF
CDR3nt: TGCGCCAGCAGCTCTGGACAGGGAGTAGAGACCCAGTACTTC

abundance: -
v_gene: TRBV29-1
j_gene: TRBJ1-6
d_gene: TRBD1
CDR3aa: CSVAAGGDSPLHF
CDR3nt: TGCAGCGTTGCGGCAGGGGGAGATTCACCCCTCCACTTT

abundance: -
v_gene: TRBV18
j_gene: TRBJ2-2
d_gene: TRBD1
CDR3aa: CASSLGTGIIGELFF
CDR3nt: TGTGCCAGCTCGCTCGGGACAGGGATTATCGGGGAGCTGTTTTTT

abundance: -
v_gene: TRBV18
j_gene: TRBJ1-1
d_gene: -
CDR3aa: CASAPFRGAHTEAFF
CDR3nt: TGTGCCAGCGCTCCATTCCGGGGGGCGCATACTGAAGCTTTCTTT

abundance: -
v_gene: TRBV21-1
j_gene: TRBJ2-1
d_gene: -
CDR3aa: CASSKGTGEGWNEQFF
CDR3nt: TGTGCCAGCAGCAAAGGGACGGGAGAGGGCTGGAATGAGCAGTTCTTC

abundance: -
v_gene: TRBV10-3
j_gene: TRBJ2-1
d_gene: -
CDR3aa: CAISDSDYEQFF
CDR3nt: TGTGCCATCAGTGACTCAGACTACGAGCAGTTCTTC

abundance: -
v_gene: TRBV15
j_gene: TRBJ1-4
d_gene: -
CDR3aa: CATSRDFTSPEREKLFF
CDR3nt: TGTGCCACCAGCAGAGATTTTACTTCCCCCGAGCGGGAAAAACTGTTTTTT

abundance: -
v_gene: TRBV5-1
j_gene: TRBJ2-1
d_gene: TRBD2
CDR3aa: CASSQPGLAFNEQFF
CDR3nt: TGCGCCAGCAGCCAACCGGGACTAGCGTTCAATGAGCAGTTCTTC

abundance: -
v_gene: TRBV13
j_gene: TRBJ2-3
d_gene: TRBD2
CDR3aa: CASTPGLAGDTQYF
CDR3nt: TGTGCCAGCACCCCCGGACTAGCGGGAGATACGCAGTATTTT

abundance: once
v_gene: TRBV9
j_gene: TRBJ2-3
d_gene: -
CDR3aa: CASSVTPSTDTQYF
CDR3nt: TGTGCCAGCAGCGTGACTCCTAGCACAGATACGCAGTATTTT

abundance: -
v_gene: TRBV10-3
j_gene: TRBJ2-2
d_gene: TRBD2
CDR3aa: CAISSLGAGGTPSGTGELFF
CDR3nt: TGTGCCATCAGTTCGTTGGGAGCGGGAGGTACCCCGAGTGGCACCGGGGAGCTGTTTTTT

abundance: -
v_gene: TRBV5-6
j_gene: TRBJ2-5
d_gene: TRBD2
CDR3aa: CASSAGLAGLRETQYF
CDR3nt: TGTGCCAGCAGCGCCGGACTAGCGGGTTTGAGAGAGACCCAGTACTTC

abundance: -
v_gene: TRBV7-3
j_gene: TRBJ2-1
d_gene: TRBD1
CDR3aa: CASSFARQGLGNEQFF
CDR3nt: TGTGCCAGCAGCTTCGCCCGACAGGGGTTGGGCAATGAGCAGTTCTTC